This entry is about one TCR beta chain. Antigen specificity is unknown. This specimen belongs to a study of blood T cells in healthy people across ages. Whole-study context: The template switching approach captured approximately one barcoded beta molecule for every two T cells. Study observations and caveats: Total diversity from one million sequenced T cells was likely underestimated.

A second PCR of about 7 to 12 cycles used a sample-barcoded 5' primer and a J-beta primer mix. TCRdb re-called the 5' RACE reads with MiXCR, one entry per CDR3 protein. The sample contains 650,000 to 800,000 distinct CDR3 sequences, around two fifths of which appear only once. CDR3 length equals 15 residues. Trimming cost V 3 bases and J 1 base, with 12 bases left between them. CDR1 and CDR2 from the germline V gene are DFQATT and SNEGSKA (reference sequence). The sample was blood. The chain employs TRBV20-1 and TRBJ1-4; no firm D call. This receptor was obtained from a man aged 55 to 70 in good health. CDR3 region: CSAREVKGTNEKLFF. CDR3 coding DNA: TGCAGTGCTAGGGAAGTTAAGGGAACTAATGAAAAACTGTTTTTT.